These T cell receptor beta chains were read from a single sample in a study of T cells in Graves' hyperthyroidism and ophthalmopathy. MiXCR was run by TCRdb on the multiplex PCR reads, yielding one entry per CDR3 protein. Among about 560,000 distinct CDR3 sequences listed, 15% to 18% were seen once. The sequencing sample was made of blood. The source of these receptors is a woman in her twenties or thirties with Graves' hyperthyroidism. Both conserved end residues are part of each CDR3. The D gene is left open where the match is weak. For some rows the clone size is stated as once, few or many, or as a class when expanded; others skip it.

>-|few|TRBV12-3/TRBV12-4|TRBJ2-2
CASSFRAGLTGELFF
TGTGCCAGCAGTTTTCGGGCAGGGCTCACCGGGGAGCTGTTTTTT
>TRBD2|-|TRBV27|TRBJ2-1
CASTSRGGSGRALYNEQFF
TGTGCCAGCACCTCCCGCGGTGGTAGCGGGAGGGCCCTATACAATGAGCAGTTCTTC
>-|-|TRBV7-2|TRBJ1-6
CASSLAQKNSPLHF
TGTGCCAGCAGCTTAGCACAGAAAAATTCACCCCTCCACTTT
>TRBD2|-|TRBV20-1|TRBJ2-3
CSARKPSGSTFIADTQYF
TGCAGTGCTAGAAAGCCTAGCGGGAGTACGTTTATTGCAGATACGCAGTATTTT
>-|-|TRBV5-8|TRBJ2-3
CASSLESWSGSVADTQYF
TGTGCCAGCAGCTTGGAGTCGTGGTCCGGGAGTGTAGCAGATACGCAGTATTTT
>TRBD2|many|TRBV11-2|TRBJ2-3
CASSAPKTSGHTDTQYF
TGTGCCAGCAGCGCCCCTAAAACTAGCGGTCACACAGATACGCAGTATTTT
>-|-|TRBV6-1|TRBJ2-1
CASISVVRGCLPRPSFF
TGTGCCAGCATCTCGGTGGTGCGGGGATGTCTTCCCCGGCCCTCGTTCTTC
>-|many|TRBV3-1|TRBJ2-2
CASSHPARELFF
TGTGCCAGCAGCCACCCGGCTAGGGAGCTGTTTTTT
>-|few|TRBV7-2|TRBJ2-7
CASSVGTKNYEQYF
TGTGCCAGCAGCGTGGGGACAAAGAACTACGAGCAGTACTTC
>TRBD2|many|TRBV4-3|TRBJ2-7
CASSQSWLAGDYEQYF
TGCGCCAGCAGCCAATCTTGGCTAGCGGGAGACTACGAGCAGTACTTC